This TCR beta chain was obtained from a study of human T cells and chemical hapten exposure. The starting material, unfractionated whole blood, was used for total RNA extraction. The table lists this clonotype with many counts. The study's library attached unique molecular identifiers to single cDNA molecules. TCRdb processed the 5' RACE reads anew with MiXCR; each CDR3 protein has one entry. This sample carries 150,000 or so distinct CDR3 sequences, roughly 4.1% of them seen once, and the ten largest clones take approximately 1.3%. Germline V gene data show CDR1 as SQVTM and CDR2 as ANQGSEA. The V gene lost 1 base and the J gene lost 1 base, with 7 bases spanning the gap. The CDR3 length is 13 residues.

This clonotype was sampled from a female donor in good health. The chain carries TRBV29-1 and TRBJ1-1; D remains unclear. CDR3 residues: CSVEGDRNTEAFF. For the CDR3, the DNA is TGCAGCGTTGAAGGCGATAGGAACACTGAAGCTTTCTTT. The complete variable domain, with remaining parts taken from reference TRBV29-1 and TRBJ1-1, reads SAVISQKPSRDICQRGTSLTIQCQVDSQVTMMFWYRQQPGQSLTLIATANQGSEATYESGFVIDKFPISRPNLTFSTLTVSNMSPEDSSIYLCSVEGDRNTEAFFGQGTRLTVV.